The 27 T cell receptor beta chains presented below share a single source sample, sequenced in a study of T cell repertoires in cytomegalovirus infection. TCRdb used MiXCR to reprocess the reads, holding one entry per CDR3 protein. The top ten clones hold approximately 13% of a sample with some 800,000 distinct CDR3 sequences, roughly 33% of them seen once. No antigen has been assigned to these receptors. The material sequenced was cultured CD8+ T cells from PBMCs, taken from culture after CMV antigen stimulation. The receptors were sampled from a human donor in good health (CMV status not recorded). Some clones in this sample may be carry-over from other donors' samples.

This clonotype was counted between two and nine times. This chain connects TRBV7-8 to TRBJ2-7; 7 positions match TRBD2. The germline CDR1 and CDR2 sequences are SGHVS and FQNEAQ. V lost 1 base to trimming and J lost 3 bases; unmatched junction nucleotides: 6. The CDR3 is made up of 15 amino acids. CDR3 sequence reads: CASSLVAGAGYEQYF. CDR3 DNA: TGTGCCAGCAGCTTAGTAGCGGGTGCCGGCTACGAGCAGTACTTC. The full variable domain, in which reference TRBV7-8 and TRBJ2-7 provide the parts outside the CDR3, is GAGVSQSPRYKVAKRGQDVALRCDPISGHVSLFWYQQALGQGPEFLTYFQNEAQLDKSGLPSDRFFAERPEGSVSTLKIQRTQQEDSAVYLCASSLVAGAGYEQYFGPGTRLTVT.

Concerning this clonotype itself: No conserved phenylalanine or tryptophan ends this CDR3, so it is likely a read error. V is TRBV6-5 and J is TRBJ1-5; D gene unclear. The length of the CDR3 is 14 residues. CDR1 MNHEY and CDR2 SVGAGI come from the germline V gene. Trimming left V 4 bases short and J 2 bases short, with 9 bases between. The CDR3 here is CASSSRYGNQPQHL. Here the CDR3 DNA reads TGTGCCAGCAGTTCAAGGTATGGCAATCAGCCCCAGCATCTT.

V and J are TRBV11-2 and TRBJ2-5; 12 bases are shared with TRBD2. The V and J ends lost 4 bases and 3 bases, in that order; junction bases with no gene match: 3. The CDR3 is made up of 15 amino acids. Germline lookup yields CDR1 SGHAT and CDR2 FQNNGV. The CDR3 DNA reads as TGTGCCAGCAGCTGGACTAGCGGGGACAAAGAGACCCAGTACTTC. Its translation: CASSWTSGDKETQYF. The full variable domain, with the rest looked up from reference TRBV11-2 and TRBJ2-5, is EAGVAQSPRYKIIEKRQSVAFWCNPISGHATLYWYQQILGQGPKLLIQFQNNGVVDDSQLPKDRFSAERLKGVDSTLKIQPAKLEDSAVYLCASSWTSGDKETQYFGPGTRLLVL.

V gene TRBV6-1 combines with J gene TRBJ1-1, with TRBD1 matching 7 bases. CDR3 size: 14 residues. Germline V gene lookup returns CDR1 MNHNS and CDR2 SASEGT. Losses at the gene ends were 2 bases for V and 5 bases for J; bases not matched to a gene: 5. The CDR3 region has the DNA TGTGCCAGCAGTGAACAAGCAGGGGGAACTGAAGCTTTCTTT. This gives the protein CASSEQAGGTEAFF.

The chain links TRBV4-3 to TRBJ2-3, with TRBD2 matching over 13 bases. This CDR3 has 16 amino acids. J was trimmed by 6 bases and V by 0 bases; bases with no gene match: 3. Germline V gene data show CDR1 as LGHNA and CDR2 as YSLEER. The CDR3 DNA sequence: TGCGCCAGCAGCCAAGATTGGGGACTAGCGGGGGATACGCAGTATTTT. The encoded protein is CASSQDWGLAGDTQYF.

The genes are TRBV27 and TRBJ2-4; 7 bases fit TRBD1. Germline trimming cut 6 bases from V and 0 bases from J; bases unmatched to any gene: 8. CDR3 size: 16 residues. Germline assignment: CDR1 MNHEY and CDR2 SMNVEV (reference sequence). The DNA of the CDR3 is TGTGCCAGCAGCCCGGGACAGTACTTAGCCAAAAACATTCAGTACTTC. As protein: CASSPGQYLAKNIQYF.

This chain connects TRBV7-6 to TRBJ2-7, with unresolved D. Per germline, CDR1 SGHVS and CDR2 FNYEAQ. Between the trimmed V and J ends, which lost 2 bases and 2 bases, there was a span of 7 bases. CDR3 length: 13 residues. The CDR3 nucleotides are TGTGCCAGCAGCTTAACAGCTGCCTACGAGCAGTACGTC. This translates into CASSLTAAYEQYV.

Details on this clonotype: A much larger clone lies one base from this, so it may be a read error. The chain uses TRBV27 and TRBJ2-2; D uncertain. The CDR3 covers 15 residues. CDR1 is MNHEY and CDR2 is SMNVEV in the germline V gene (reference sequence). CDR3 sequence: CVSTPGPLGAGELFF. CDR3 DNA: TGTGTCAGTACTCCGGGCCCCCTAGGCGCCGGGGAGCTGTTTTTT.

The rearrangement links TRBV7-6 to TRBJ1-6, with 7 bases matching TRBD1. V was clipped by 5 bases and J by 6 bases; unmatched bases: 4. The CDR3 is 14 residues long. From germline, CDR1 is SGHVS and CDR2 FNYEAQ. CDR3 residues: CASSRQGGNSPLHF. The CDR3 DNA sequence: TGTGCCAGCAGCAGACAGGGAGGTAATTCACCCCTCCACTTT. Drawing the rest from reference TRBV7-6 and TRBJ1-6, the complete variable domain is GAGVSQSPRYKVTKRGQDVALRCDPISGHVSLYWYRQALGQGPEFLTYFNYEAQQDKSGLPNDRFSAERPEGSISTLTIQRTEQRDSAMYRCASSRQGGNSPLHFGNGTRLTVT.

The chain combines TRBV7-9 with TRBJ1-5; TRBD1 aligns across 7 bases. This CDR3 is 16 amino acids long. J was trimmed by 0 bases and V by 4 bases; bases with no gene match: 6. Germline-derived CDR1 and CDR2 are SEHNR and FQNEAQ (reference sequence). Here the CDR3 DNA reads TGTGCCAGCAGCTCTCGACAGGGCGATAGCAATCAGCCCCAGCATTTT. Its translation: CASSSRQGDSNQPQHF.

To note about this clonotype: A much larger clone is a single base away; this may be a read error. This chain joins TRBV11-1 and TRBJ2-3, with D possibly being TRBD2 (6 bases). The CDR3 has 16 residues. Germline V gene sequence: CDR1 SGHAT, CDR2 FQDESV (reference sequence). The CDR3 reads CANSLGDSYSTDTQYF. CDR3 DNA: TGTGCCAACAGCTTGGGGGACTCCTATAGCACAGATACGCAGTATTTT. Full variable domain (rest looked up from reference TRBV11-1 and TRBJ2-3): EAEVAQSPRYKITEKSQAVAFWCDPISGHATLYWYRQILGQGPELLVQFQDESVVDDSQLPKDRFSAERLKGVDSTLKIQPAELGDSAMYLCANSLGDSYSTDTQYFGPGTRLTVL.

This rearrangement joins TRBV6-5 to TRBJ2-7, with 7 bases aligning to TRBD2. J gave up 3 bases and V 6 bases, and 8 bases lay outside the gene matches. Looked up from germline, CDR1 is MNHEY and CDR2 is SVGAGI. The CDR3 totals 14 residues. CDR3 DNA: TGTGCCAGCAGCTCACGCGCGGGGGTCTACGAGCAGTACGTC. This gives the protein CASSSRAGVYEQYV.

This clonotype came up many times. J is TRBJ2-2 and V is TRBV5-1, with TRBD1 matching over 7 bases. The length of the CDR3 is 15 residues. V dropped 7 bases and J dropped 3; count of bases not matched to a gene: 9. Germline V gene data show CDR1 as SGHRS and CDR2 as YFSETQ. DNA of the CDR3: TGCGCCAGCGCCCGCGACAGGGCTCACACCGGGGAGCTGTTTTTT. Amino acids: CASARDRAHTGELFF.

This clonotype was observed a handful of times. The chain couples TRBV2 to TRBJ1-2; a possible D gene is TRBD1 (6 bases). The CDR3 length is 14 residues. Germline assignment: CDR1 SNHLY and CDR2 FYNNEI. Deletions cut 2 bases from V and 3 bases from J, with 10 bases between. The chain's CDR3 is CASSETGTYYGYTF. DNA of the CDR3: TGTGCCAGCAGTGAAACAGGGACCTACTATGGCTACACCTTC.

The rearrangement joins TRBV15 to TRBJ2-7, with TRBD2 matching over 8 bases. This CDR3 has 15 amino acids. Trimming removed 6 bases from V and 0 bases from J; junction bases left unmatched: 7. In germline, CDR1 is LNHNV, CDR2 YYDKDF (reference sequence). The CDR3 sequence: CATSPSRGASYEQYF. The CDR3 DNA reads TGTGCCACCAGTCCCTCGCGGGGGGCCTCCTACGAGCAGTACTTC.

CDR3 DNA: TGTGCCAGCAGTCCAAACAGAAGGGGCGCCAGTAATAAGTACTTC. It codes for CASSPNRRGASNKYF. This chain uses TRBV6-6 with TRBJ2-5, with a weak D call TRBD1 (5 bases). CDR3 length: 15 residues. Trimming took 5 bases from V and 12 from J, leaving 25 bases between them. CDR1 MNHNY and CDR2 SVGAGI come from the germline V gene (reference sequence).

The chain employs TRBV27 and TRBJ1-5; a weak D match, TRBD1 (6 bases). The CDR3 consists of 15 residues. V dropped 2 bases and J dropped 2 bases, with 10 bases sitting between them. CDR1 is MNHEY and CDR2 is SMNVEV in the germline V gene (reference sequence). The CDR3 DNA is TGTGCCAGCAGTTTACAGGGGACGGGCAATCAGCCCCAGCATTTT. The encoded protein is CASSLQGTGNQPQHF.

There are a few counts of this clonotype. The rearrangement uses TRBV7-6 and TRBJ2-6; the D is unclear. The germline gives CDR1 SGHVS, CDR2 FNYEAQ. Trimming took 5 bases from V and 0 from J, leaving 11 bases between them. The CDR3 consists of 16 residues. The CDR3: CASSPVSGSGANVLTF. The CDR3 nucleotides are TGTGCCAGCAGCCCCGTGAGTGGCTCTGGGGCCAACGTCCTGACTTTC.

The V gene is TRBV2, the J gene TRBJ1-2; D not certain. The CDR3 is made up of 13 amino acids. The V gene lost 6 bases and the J gene lost 2 bases, with 10 bases spanning the gap. The germline gives CDR1 SNHLY, CDR2 FYNNEI. The CDR3 region has the DNA TGTGCCAGCAGCGGAGCCGGGAACTATGGCTACACCTTC. It specifies CASSGAGNYGYTF.

This clonotype was picked up a small number of times. The V and J genes are TRBV7-9 and TRBJ1-5; TRBD1 might be the D (6 bases). The CDR3 consists of 13 residues. The V end was cut by 3 bases, the J end by 11 bases, with 14 bases between. Germline V gene data show CDR1 as SEHNR and CDR2 as FQNEAQ (reference sequence). The DNA of the CDR3 is TGTGCCAGCAGCTTGGGGGGGGCTAGGGCCCAGCATTTT. Translating it yields CASSLGGARAQHF.

The chain joins TRBV12-3 or TRBV12-4 to TRBJ2-5; tentatively, D is TRBD1 (6 bases). This CDR3 has 14 amino acids. The V end lost 0 bases, the J end lost 3 bases, and 8 bases lay between the germline ends. CDR3 residues: CASSLAGAEETQYF. In DNA form, the CDR3 reads TGTGCCAGCAGTTTAGCGGGGGCCGAAGAGACCCAGTACTTC.

This clonotype was observed a handful of times. The genes are TRBV7-6 and TRBJ2-1; D is ambiguous. The CDR3 has 17 residues. V lost 2 bases, J lost 8 bases, and 22 bases lay in between. In germline, CDR1 is SGHVS, CDR2 FNYEAQ. In DNA form, the CDR3 reads TGTGCCAGCAGCTTACCTAACATCGGTCAAGGATTCGATGAGCAGTTCTTC. This sequence encodes CASSLPNIGQGFDEQFF.

The chain uses TRBV18 and TRBJ1-1; TRBD1 might be the D (6 bases). CDR1 is KGHSH, CDR2 LQKENI, per germline. There are 15 residues in the CDR3. V lost 0 bases and J 6 bases, leaving 14 bases between the germline ends. CDR3 protein: CASSPPNRESAEAFF. DNA for the CDR3: TGTGCCAGCTCACCACCGAACAGGGAAAGCGCTGAAGCTTTCTTT.

V is TRBV13 and J is TRBJ2-7, with TRBD2 as a possible D gene (5 bases). CDR3 length: 12 amino acids. V was shortened by 3 bases and J by 7 bases, with 10 bases between the two germline ends. CDR1 and CDR2 (germline): PRHDT, FYEKMQ (reference sequence). CDR3 region: CASSLGPGEQYV. DNA of the CDR3: TGTGCCAGCAGCTTGGGCCCGGGGGAGCAGTACGTC.

This clonotype was recorded a few times. The chain joins TRBV4-1 to TRBJ1-5, with D uncertain. V shed 4 bases and J shed 9 bases, with 13 bases lying between them. CDR3 length: 13 residues. From germline, CDR1 is MGHRA and CDR2 YSYEKL. The CDR3 DNA follows: TGCGCCAGCAGCCCACATGAGGGAGGGCCCCAGCATTTT. It yields the protein CASSPHEGGPQHF.

This chain uses TRBV27 with TRBJ1-6; TRBD1 aligns across 10 bases. Germline assignment: CDR1 MNHEY and CDR2 SMNVEV (reference sequence). The CDR3 covers 16 residues. J lost 4 bases, V lost 6 bases, and 6 bases had no gene match. The CDR3 here is CASSRQGAQYNSPLHF. DNA of the CDR3: TGTGCCAGCAGCCGACAGGGGGCGCAGTATAATTCACCCCTCCACTTT.

This clonotype has just a few counts. V is TRBV7-6 and J is TRBJ1-4; 12 positions agree with TRBD1. Germline loops: CDR1 SGHVS, CDR2 FNYEAQ. With 4 bases clipped from V and 3 bases from J, the junction kept 6 bases outside the gene matches. The CDR3 runs 17 residues. The CDR3 DNA follows: TGTGCCAGCAGCTCCCGGGACAGGGGGCTAGCTAATGAAAAACTGTTTTTT. Residues: CASSSRDRGLANEKLFF.